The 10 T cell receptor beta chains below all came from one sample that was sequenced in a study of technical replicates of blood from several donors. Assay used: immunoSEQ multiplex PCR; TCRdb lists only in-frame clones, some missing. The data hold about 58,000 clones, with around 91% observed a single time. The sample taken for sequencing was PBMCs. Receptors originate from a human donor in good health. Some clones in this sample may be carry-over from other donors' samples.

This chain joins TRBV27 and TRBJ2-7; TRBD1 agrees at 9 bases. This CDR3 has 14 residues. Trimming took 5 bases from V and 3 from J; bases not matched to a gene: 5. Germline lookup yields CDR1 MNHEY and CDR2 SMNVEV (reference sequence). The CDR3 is CASSPGQGGYEQYF. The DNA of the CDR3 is TGTGCCAGCAGTCCGGGACAGGGTGGCTACGAGCAGTACTTC.

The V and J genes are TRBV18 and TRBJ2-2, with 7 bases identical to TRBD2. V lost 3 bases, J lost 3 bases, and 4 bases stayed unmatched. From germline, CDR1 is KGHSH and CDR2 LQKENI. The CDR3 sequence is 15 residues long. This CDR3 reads CASSPRLADTGELFF. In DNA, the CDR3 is TGTGCCAGCTCACCGAGACTAGCCGACACCGGGGAGCTGTTTTTT.

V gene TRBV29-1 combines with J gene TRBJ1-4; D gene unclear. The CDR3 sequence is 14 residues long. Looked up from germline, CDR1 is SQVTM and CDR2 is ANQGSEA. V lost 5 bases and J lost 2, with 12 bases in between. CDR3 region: CSVLEAGTNEKLFF. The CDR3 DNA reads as TGCAGCGTTCTCGAAGCGGGTACTAATGAAAAACTGTTTTTT.

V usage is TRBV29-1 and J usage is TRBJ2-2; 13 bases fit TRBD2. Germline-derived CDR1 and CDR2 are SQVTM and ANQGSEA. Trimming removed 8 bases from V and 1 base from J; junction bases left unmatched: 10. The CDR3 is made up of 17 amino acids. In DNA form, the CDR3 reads TGCAGCATTGCTGGACTAGCGGGGGCCATGAACACCGGGGAGCTGTTTTTT. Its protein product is CSIAGLAGAMNTGELFF.

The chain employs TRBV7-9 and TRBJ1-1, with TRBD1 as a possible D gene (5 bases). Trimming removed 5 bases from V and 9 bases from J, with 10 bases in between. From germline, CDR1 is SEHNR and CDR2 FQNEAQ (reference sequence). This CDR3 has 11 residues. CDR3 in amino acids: CASSIQVKAFF. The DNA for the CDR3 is TGTGCCAGCAGCATACAGGTCAAAGCTTTCTTT.

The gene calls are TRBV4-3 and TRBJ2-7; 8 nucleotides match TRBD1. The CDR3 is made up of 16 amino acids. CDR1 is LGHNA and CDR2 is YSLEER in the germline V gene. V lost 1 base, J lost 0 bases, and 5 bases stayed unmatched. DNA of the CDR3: TGCGCCAGCAGCCAAGGACACGACAGGGGCTCCTACGAGCAGTACTTC. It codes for CASSQGHDRGSYEQYF.

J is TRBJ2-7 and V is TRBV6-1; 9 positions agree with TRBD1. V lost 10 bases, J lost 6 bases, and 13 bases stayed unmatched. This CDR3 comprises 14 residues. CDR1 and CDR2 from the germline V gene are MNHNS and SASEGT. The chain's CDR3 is CATETGGAGLEQYF. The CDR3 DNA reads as TGTGCCACCGAAACAGGGGGCGCGGGTCTCGAGCAGTACTTC.

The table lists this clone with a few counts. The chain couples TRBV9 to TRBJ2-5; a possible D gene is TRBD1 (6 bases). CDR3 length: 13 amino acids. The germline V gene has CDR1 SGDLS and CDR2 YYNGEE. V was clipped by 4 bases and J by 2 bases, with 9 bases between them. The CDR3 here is CASSQGQQETQYF. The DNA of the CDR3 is TGTGCCAGCAGCCAAGGACAGCAAGAGACCCAGTACTTC.

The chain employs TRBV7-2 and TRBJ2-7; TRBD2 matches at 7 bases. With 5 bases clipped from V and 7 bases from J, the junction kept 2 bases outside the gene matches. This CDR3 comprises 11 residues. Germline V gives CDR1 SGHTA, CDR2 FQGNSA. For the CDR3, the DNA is TGTGCCAGCAGCCGGGGGGAAGAGCAGTACTTC. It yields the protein CASSRGEEQYF.

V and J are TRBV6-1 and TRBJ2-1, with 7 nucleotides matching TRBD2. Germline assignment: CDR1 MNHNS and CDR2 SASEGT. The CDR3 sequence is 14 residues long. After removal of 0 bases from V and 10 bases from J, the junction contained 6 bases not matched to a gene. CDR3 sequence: CASSEAGGVREQFF. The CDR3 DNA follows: TGTGCCAGCAGTGAAGCGGGAGGGGTTAGGGAGCAGTTCTTC.